One T cell receptor (beta chain) is described in this entry. The V gene lost 3 bases and the J gene lost 6 bases, with 9 bases spanning the gap. Germline CDR1 is SEHNR and CDR2 is FQNEAQ (reference sequence). The CDR3 consists of 14 residues. Only in-frame clones appear in the TCRdb table, and some are missing; sequencing was by immunoSEQ multiplex PCR. Found here are roughly 140,000 clones, 85% to 90% of them singletons; the top ten hold approximately 3.4%. The data derive from a study of T cell responses to AZD1222 COVID-19 vaccine. At the level of the study: Pooled samples include second doses given at about 4 or 12 weeks.

The sample was peripheral blood, taken on day 0 of AZD1222 vaccination. This TCR was sampled from an adult in good health. The chain couples TRBV7-9 to TRBJ1-6; D gene unclear. CDR3 sequence: CASSFTSTNSPLHF. The CDR3 DNA sequence: TGTGCCAGCAGCTTTACATCTACTAATTCACCCCTCCACTTT.